The sequence of this TCR beta chain was determined in a study of T cell responses to AZD1222 COVID-19 vaccine. Produced via immunoSEQ multiplex PCR; TCRdb's table is partial and in-frame only. The data hold some 160,000 clones, with roughly 92% observed a single time. Germline V gives CDR1 SGHNT, CDR2 YYREEE (reference sequence). V trimming: 2 bases; J trimming: 1 base; junction bases outside the gene matches: 4. This CDR3 spans 16 amino acids. The clonotype was recovered from an adult in good health. The V and J genes are TRBV5-4 and TRBJ2-3, with 10 bases that match TRBD2. The material sequenced was peripheral blood, taken on day 0 of AZD1222 vaccination. In DNA form, the CDR3 reads TGTGCCAGCAGCTTAGGACTAGCGGCAGGCACAGATACGCAGTATTTT. This codes for CASSLGLAAGTDTQYF.